A single sample gave rise to the 32 T cell receptor beta chains below, sequenced in a study of cytomegalovirus exposure and HLA in healthy donors. Primers: 60 Vbeta forward and 13 Jbeta reverse. Repertoires were generated with immunoSEQ multiplex PCR, while TCRdb's copy carries only in-frame clones and drops some. This table has under 250,000 clones, roughly 80% appearing once. Material for sequencing was PBMCs. Source of these receptors: a man aged 45-65 years in good health and CMV-seronegative.

The rearrangement uses TRBV30 and TRBJ1-5; D unresolved. Germline V lookup: CDR1 GTSNPN, CDR2 SVGIG (reference sequence). V gave up 2 bases and J gave up 2 bases, with 7 bases separating them. The CDR3 is made up of 13 amino acids. CDR3 DNA sequence: TGTGCCTGGAGTCTATTTGGCAATCAGCCCCAGCATTTT. Protein: CAWSLFGNQPQHF. Full variable domain (remainder filled in from reference TRBV30 and TRBJ1-5): SQTIHQWPATLVQPVGSPLSLECTVEGTSNPNLYWYRQAAGRGLQLLFYSVGIGQISSEVPQNLSASRPQDRQFILSSKKLLLSDSGFYLCAWSLFGNQPQHFGDGTRLSIL.

Here the CDR3 DNA reads TGTGCCAGTAGTTCACGGAAAGGGGCCCTGAACACTGAAGCTTTCTTT. As protein: CASSSRKGALNTEAFF. The V and J genes are TRBV19 and TRBJ1-1, with a tentative D call TRBD1 (5 bases). Trimming shortened V by 5 bases and J by 0 bases, and 16 bases separated the two germline ends. The CDR3 length is 16 residues. From germline, CDR1 is LNHDA and CDR2 SQIVND (reference sequence).

This chain uses TRBV15 with TRBJ1-2; the D is unclear. V lost 0 bases, J lost 5 bases, and 7 bases lay in between. This CDR3 is 13 amino acids long. Germline CDR1 reads LNHNV; CDR2 reads YYDKDF (reference sequence). Written as DNA, the CDR3 is TGTGCCACCAGCAGAGAACGAGGATATGGCTACACCTTC. Protein sequence: CATSRERGYGYTF.

This clone was seen a few times. V usage is TRBV7-9 and J usage is TRBJ2-7; 9 nucleotides line up with TRBD2. Germline trimming cut 5 bases from V and 4 bases from J; bases unmatched to any gene: 18. Germline-derived CDR1 and CDR2 are SEHNR and FQNEAQ (reference sequence). The CDR3 is 18 amino acids. CDR3 DNA: TGTGCCAGCAGCACCGCTAGCGGGATTGGCCTGGCCCATTACGAGCAGTACTTC. This encodes CASSTASGIGLAHYEQYF.

This chain links TRBV6-5 with TRBJ1-1, with a possible D match to TRBD1 (6 bases). CDR3 length equals 12 residues. Deletions cut 4 bases from V and 10 bases from J, with 13 bases between. Germline V gene sequence: CDR1 MNHEY, CDR2 SVGAGI. The CDR3 spells CASSLTGSRAFF. In DNA form, the CDR3 reads TGTGCCAGCAGTTTGACAGGTTCGAGAGCTTTCTTT.

The chain employs TRBV28 and TRBJ2-2; D unresolved. Trimming removed 8 bases from V and 5 bases from J, with 12 bases in between. CDR1 is MDHEN, CDR2 SYDVKM, per germline. The CDR3 extends over 13 amino acids. CDR3 sequence reads: CASENPQTGELFF. CDR3 DNA sequence: TGTGCCAGCGAAAACCCCCAGACCGGGGAGCTGTTTTTT.

CDR3 amino acids: CASSLGAGAPGPQHF. CDR3 coding DNA: TGTGCCAGCAGCTTAGGAGCGGGGGCGCCGGGGCCCCAGCATTTT. V is TRBV7-9 and J is TRBJ1-5, with TRBD1 as a possible D gene (6 bases). The CDR3 runs to 15 residues. Germline V gives CDR1 SEHNR, CDR2 FQNEAQ (reference sequence). V lost 1 base to trimming and J lost 9 bases, with 16 bases between them.

The chain employs TRBV30 and TRBJ1-1; D call uncertain. Trimming took off 5 bases at V and 7 bases at J, with 17 bases between the two ends. CDR3 length equals 13 residues. Germline lookup yields CDR1 GTSNPN and CDR2 SVGIG (reference sequence). The DNA for the CDR3 is TGTGCCTGGGAGGCCCCGGGGTCCCTTGAAGCTTTCTTT. Residues: CAWEAPGSLEAFF.

This chain uses TRBV5-1 with TRBJ1-4; 7 bases are shared with TRBD1. CDR1 and CDR2 from the germline V gene are SGHRS and YFSETQ. The CDR3 contains 13 residues. V shed 4 bases, J shed 3 bases, and the junction held 0 bases outside the gene matches. The CDR3 here is CASSGTANEKLFF. In DNA form, the CDR3 reads TGCGCCAGCAGCGGGACAGCTAATGAAAAACTGTTTTTT. Looking up the rest from reference TRBV5-1 and TRBJ1-4 gives the full variable domain: KAGVTQTPRYLIKTRGQQVTLSCSPISGHRSVSWYQQTPGQGLQFLFEYFSETQRNKGNFPGRFSGRQFSNSRSEMNVSTLELGDSALYLCASSGTANEKLFFGSGTQLSVL.

J is TRBJ2-2 and V is TRBV4-1; D uncertain. CDR1 is MGHRA, CDR2 YSYEKL, per germline. This CDR3 spans 14 amino acids. Trimming took off 4 bases at V and 6 bases at J, with 12 bases between the two ends. The CDR3, as DNA: TGCGCCAGCAGCCCTCCTAATACCGCCGGGGAGCTGTTTTTT. It specifies CASSPPNTAGELFF.

V gene TRBV7-3 combines with J gene TRBJ2-5; 7 positions match TRBD1. The DNA end is a closer match to TRBJ2-7, so the J assignment may be wrong. Germline CDR1 SGHTA, CDR2 FQGTGA. This CDR3 contains 13 residues. CDR3 sequence (DNA): TGTGCCAGCAGCCCAAAAGGGGGCCACGAGCAGTACTTC. Residues: CASSPKGGHEQYF.

The genes are TRBV7-2 and TRBJ2-7, with D perhaps matching TRBD2 (5 bases). Trimming left V 4 bases short and J 2 bases short, with 12 bases between. This CDR3 region has 14 residues. The V gene's germline CDR1 is SGHTA and CDR2 FQGNSA. CDR3 bases: TGTGCCAGCAGCTCCGAGGGCGGAACCTACGAGCAGTACTTC. Encoded protein: CASSSEGGTYEQYF. Supplemented by reference TRBV7-2 and TRBJ2-7, the full variable domain reads GAGVSQSPSNKVTEKGKDVELRCDPISGHTALYWYRQSLGQGLEFLIYFQGNSAPDKSGLPSDRFSAERTGGSVSTLTIQRTQQEDSAVYLCASSSEGGTYEQYFGPGTRLTVT.

This clone was seen more than once but under ten times. The chain is built from TRBV2 and TRBJ1-4; TRBD1 agrees at 7 bases. The CDR3 runs 18 residues. The ends lost 6 bases at V and 5 bases at J; junction bases unmatched: 18. CDR1 and CDR2 from the germline V gene are SNHLY and FYNNEI. The CDR3 DNA is TGTGCCAGCAGAGGGGGCCCCACCTTGCAACTAGAGAATGAAAAACTGTTTTTT. Its protein product is CASRGGPTLQLENEKLFF.

This clone is a singleton in its sample. The genes are TRBV10-1 and TRBJ1-2; TRBD1 might be the D (5 bases). The CDR3 spans 13 residues. Trimming stripped 7 bases from V and 4 bases from J, with 13 bases between. Germline V gene data show CDR1 as WNHNN and CDR2 as SYGVQD (reference sequence). The CDR3 sequence is CASNPTVSYGYTF. CDR3 nucleotide sequence: TGCGCCAGCAACCCGACAGTAAGCTATGGCTACACCTTC.

The chain recombines TRBV4-2 with TRBJ2-2, with 9 bases matching TRBD1. The CDR3 sequence is 15 residues long. Germline V gives CDR1 LGHNA, CDR2 YNFKEQ. Trimming took 2 bases from V and 6 from J; bases not matched to a gene: 4. The DNA of the CDR3 is TGTGCCAGCAGCCAAACAGGGGGCGCGGCCGGGGAGCTGTTTTTT. Its translation: CASSQTGGAAGELFF.

The chain uses TRBV21-1 and TRBJ2-7; TRBD2, the table's D call, lacks a check against the DNA. TRBV21-1 is a recognized pseudogene. The CDR3 has 17 amino acids. The CDR3 nucleotides are TGTGCCAGCAGCAAGCGTTTAAGCGGGAGATTTTCCTACGAGCAGTACTTC. Translating gives CASSKRLSGRFSYEQYF.

The genes are TRBV7-9 and TRBJ2-7; D gene uncertain. The CDR3 runs 12 residues. V was pared by 4 bases and J by 3 bases, with 7 bases between. Germline loops: CDR1 SEHNR, CDR2 FQNEAQ (reference sequence). The CDR3, as DNA: TGTGCCAGCAGCTCCCGTGTCTACGAGCAGTACTTC. Residues: CASSSRVYEQYF.

This clone was seen a few times. The chain carries TRBV7-9 and TRBJ2-3, with no clear D. The CDR3 runs to 12 residues. Per the germline V gene, CDR1 is SEHNR and CDR2 is FQNEAQ (reference sequence). The ends were cut back, 5 bases at V and 6 bases at J, with 9 bases in the middle. CDR3 sequence: CASSAGTDTQYF. The CDR3 bases are TGTGCCAGCAGCGCAGGTACGGATACGCAGTATTTT.

Points on this clone: The same CDR3 can be traced to other DNA sequences in this sample. V and J are TRBV9 and TRBJ2-5; possible D gene TRBD2, 5 bases. V lost 0 bases, J lost 2 bases, and 8 bases lay in between. From germline, CDR1 is SGDLS and CDR2 YYNGEE. This CDR3 is 14 amino acids long. This CDR3 is CASSVGGAQETQYF. In DNA form, the CDR3 reads TGTGCCAGCAGCGTAGGGGGAGCACAAGAGACCCAGTACTTC.

With respect to this clone: One end of the junction does not line up with germline, which may come from a read error. This rearrangement joins TRBV28 to TRBJ2-4, with 9 bases matching TRBD1. Per germline, CDR1 MDHEN and CDR2 SYDVKM. The CDR3 contains 18 residues. The CDR3 DNA is TGTGCCAGCAGCACCACCGGGACAGGGACTTTAGCCAAAAACAGTCAGTACTTC. It codes for CASSTTGTGTLAKNSQYF.

A few counts support this clone. The chain couples TRBV5-1 to TRBJ2-5; D possibly corresponds to TRBD2 (5 bases). Near its end, the DNA agrees better with TRBJ2-7, so the J call may be wrong. Germline V gives CDR1 SGHRS, CDR2 YFSETQ. The CDR3 loop spans 14 amino acids. The CDR3 sequence is CASREAHLSYEQYF. The CDR3 DNA is TGCGCCAGCAGGGAGGCGCACTTATCCTACGAGCAGTACTTC.

This chain joins TRBV7-2 and TRBJ2-1; 7 nucleotides agree with TRBD2. CDR3 length: 14 residues. The ends lost 4 bases at V and 7 bases at J; junction bases unmatched: 7. The V gene's germline CDR1 is SGHTA and CDR2 FQGNSA. The CDR3 region has the DNA TGTGCCAGCAGCTCTCGACTAGCACAGAATGAGCAGTTCTTC. Its translation is CASSSRLAQNEQFF. The variable domain in full, completed from reference TRBV7-2 and TRBJ2-1, reads GAGVSQSPSNKVTEKGKDVELRCDPISGHTALYWYRQSLGQGLEFLIYFQGNSAPDKSGLPSDRFSAERTGGSVSTLTIQRTQQEDSAVYLCASSSRLAQNEQFFGPGTRLTVL.

The chain combines TRBV19 with TRBJ2-5, with a possible D match to TRBD2 (5 bases). The CDR3 covers 15 residues. Germline CDR1 and CDR2: LNHDA and SQIVND (reference sequence). The V end was cut by 1 base, the J end by 4 bases, with 13 bases between. CDR3 coding DNA: TGTGCCAGTAGTATAGGTGTGGCTAGCTCAGAGACCCAGTACTTC. Amino acid sequence: CASSIGVASSETQYF.

This clone was detected only a few times. The gene calls are TRBV7-9 and TRBJ1-3; D call uncertain. The ends were cut back, 5 bases at V and 4 bases at J, with 12 bases in the middle. This CDR3 is 14 amino acids long. Germline V gives CDR1 SEHNR, CDR2 FQNEAQ (reference sequence). In nucleotides, the CDR3 is TGTGCCAGCAGCCCCATCGCCCAGGGAAACACCATATATTTT. Residues: CASSPIAQGNTIYF. The variable domain in full, completed from reference TRBV7-9 and TRBJ1-3, reads DTGVSQNPRHKITKRGQNVTFRCDPISEHNRLYWYRQTLGQGPEFLTYFQNEAQLEKSRLLSDRFSAERPKGSFSTLEIQRTEQGDSAMYLCASSPIAQGNTIYFGEGSWLTVV.

The J gene is TRBJ2-3, the V gene TRBV28; 8 nucleotides align to TRBD1. This CDR3 region has 14 residues. After removal of 5 bases from V and 5 bases from J, the junction contained 6 bases not matched to a gene. Germline V CDR1 and CDR2: MDHEN, SYDVKM. The CDR3 coding sequence is TGTGCCAGCAGTCCGGGACAGGCTGGAGATACGCAGTATTTT. Translation: CASSPGQAGDTQYF.

This clone appeared once. The CDR3 loop is CAWGPFTRSHTDTQYF. DNA of the CDR3: TGTGCCTGGGGACCCTTTACTAGGTCCCACACAGATACGCAGTATTTT. The rearrangement links TRBV30 to TRBJ2-3; maybe TRBD2 (5 bases). The germline gives CDR1 GTSNPN, CDR2 SVGIG (reference sequence). The CDR3 has 16 amino acids. Trimming shortened V by 5 bases and J by 2 bases, and 20 bases separated the two germline ends.

This chain links TRBV6-1 with TRBJ2-6; D gene ambiguous. Germline V CDR1 and CDR2: MNHNS, SASEGT. Trimming cost V 8 bases and J 0 bases, with 11 bases left between them. CDR3 length: 15 amino acids. The CDR3 nucleotides are TGTGCCAGCTCCGTAGAAGACTCTGGGGCCAACGTCCTGACTTTC. Translated, it gives CASSVEDSGANVLTF.

This chain uses TRBV5-1 with TRBJ2-2, with D perhaps matching TRBD1 (5 bases). There are 15 residues in the CDR3. V was pared by 0 bases and J by 2 bases, with 8 bases between. Looked up from germline, CDR1 is SGHRS and CDR2 is YFSETQ. CDR3 bases: TGCGCCAGCAGCTTGGAAGGACACAACACCGGGGAGCTGTTTTTT. It specifies CASSLEGHNTGELFF.

The chain carries TRBV28 and TRBJ2-2; TRBD2 is a possible D gene (5 bases). The CDR3 contains 14 residues. The V and J ends lost 3 bases and 2 bases respectively, with 7 bases between them. The germline V gene encodes CDR1 MDHEN and CDR2 SYDVKM. The CDR3 sequence is CASSLLANTGELFF. In DNA, the CDR3 is TGTGCCAGCAGTTTGCTAGCCAACACCGGGGAGCTGTTTTTT.

The chain links TRBV5-5 to TRBJ1-1; 8 bases match TRBD1. There are 15 residues in the CDR3. The germline gives CDR1 SGHKS, CDR2 YYEKEE (reference sequence). The trim removed 4 bases at V and 2 bases at J, leaving 7 bases unmatched. DNA for the CDR3: TGTGCCAGCAGCGCCGGACAGGGATCAAACACTGAAGCTTTCTTT. It specifies CASSAGQGSNTEAFF. The full variable domain, in which reference TRBV5-5 and TRBJ1-1 provide the parts outside the CDR3, is DAGVTQSPTHLIKTRGQQVTLRCSPISGHKSVSWYQQVLGQGPQFIFQYYEKEERGRGNFPDRFSARQFPNYSSELNVNALLLGDSALYLCASSAGQGSNTEAFFGQGTRLTVV.

The V and J genes are TRBV29-1 and TRBJ1-1; tentative D call: TRBD1 (6 bases). Trimming took 4 bases from V and 0 from J, leaving 9 bases between them. Germline CDR1 SQVTM, CDR2 ANQGSEA. This CDR3 is 13 amino acids long. The CDR3: CSVVAGVNTEAFF. The CDR3 bases are TGCAGCGTTGTAGCAGGGGTGAACACTGAAGCTTTCTTT.

This chain joins TRBV29-1 and TRBJ2-3, with D perhaps matching TRBD2 (5 bases). V gave up 7 bases and J gave up 0 bases, with 14 bases separating them. Germline values: CDR1 SQVTM, CDR2 ANQGSEA. The CDR3 has 14 residues. For the CDR3, the DNA is TGCAGCGCTCCCCGGGGTTCTAGCACAGATACGCAGTATTTT. This translates into CSAPRGSSTDTQYF.